This TCR beta chain is from a study of a mutant IDH1 vaccine in newly diagnosed glioma. About the study: In some groups vaccination began 4-6 weeks post-radiotherapy; others received it with temozolomide. Averaging about 37 years of age, treated patients were approximately 62% male and approximately 40% female. General study points: Of all patients, around 94% showed vaccine-induced immune responses.

The method was immunoSEQ multiplex PCR; TCRdb's version includes in-frame clones alone and lacks a portion of them. The data contain around 60,000 clones, 70% to 90% of them singletons. The CDR3 loop spans 12 amino acids. V gave up 5 bases and J gave up 0 bases, with 4 bases separating them. CDR1 MNHNY and CDR2 SVGAGI come from the germline V gene (reference sequence). Stated time point: week 11, during vaccination. Mutant IDH1 20-mer peptide, at 300 ug, made up each vaccine dose, with topical imiquimod. Every donor had a new WHO grade 3 or 4 astrocytoma that was IDH1-mutant, with loss of nuclear ATRX. For this clone: Its specificity is not known.

The material sequenced was PBMCs, taken from a glioma patient whose treatment included an IDH1 peptide vaccine. The sequence came from a man aged 40-49 years with glioma. V gene TRBV6-6 combines with J gene TRBJ1-2, with D hard to call. The CDR3 spells CASSTTNYGYTF. CDR3 in DNA: TGTGCCAGCAGTACAACTAACTATGGCTACACCTTC.